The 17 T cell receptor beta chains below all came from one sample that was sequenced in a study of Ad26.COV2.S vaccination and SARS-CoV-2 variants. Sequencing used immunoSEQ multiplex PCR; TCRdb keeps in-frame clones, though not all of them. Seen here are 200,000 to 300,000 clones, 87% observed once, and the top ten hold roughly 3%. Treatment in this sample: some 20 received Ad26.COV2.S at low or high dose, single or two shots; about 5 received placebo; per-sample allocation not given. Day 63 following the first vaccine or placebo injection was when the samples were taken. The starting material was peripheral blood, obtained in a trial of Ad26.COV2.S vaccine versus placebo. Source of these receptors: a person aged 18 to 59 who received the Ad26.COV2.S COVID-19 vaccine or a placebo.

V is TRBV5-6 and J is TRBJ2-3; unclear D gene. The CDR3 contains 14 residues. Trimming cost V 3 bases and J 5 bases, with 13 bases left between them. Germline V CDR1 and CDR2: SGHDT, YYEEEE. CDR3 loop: CASSWGSALDTQYF. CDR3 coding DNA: TGTGCCAGCAGCTGGGGAAGCGCCCTAGATACGCAGTATTTT.

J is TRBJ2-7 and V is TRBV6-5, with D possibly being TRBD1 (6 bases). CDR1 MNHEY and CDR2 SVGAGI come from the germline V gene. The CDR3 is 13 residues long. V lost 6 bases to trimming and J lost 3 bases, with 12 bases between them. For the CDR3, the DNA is TGTGCCAGCAGGGACAGTTTTCTCTACGAGCAGTACTTC. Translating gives CASRDSFLYEQYF.

The CDR3 nucleotides read TGTGCCAGCAGGGGACCGGGACAGGGGGCCTCCTATGGCTACACCTTC. This translates into CASRGPGQGASYGYTF. This rearrangement joins TRBV6-4 to TRBJ1-2; 12 nucleotides align to TRBD1. Trimming cost V 6 bases and J 4 bases; bases outside gene matches: 9. The CDR3 covers 16 residues. Germline V gene data show CDR1 as MRHNA and CDR2 as SNTAGT.

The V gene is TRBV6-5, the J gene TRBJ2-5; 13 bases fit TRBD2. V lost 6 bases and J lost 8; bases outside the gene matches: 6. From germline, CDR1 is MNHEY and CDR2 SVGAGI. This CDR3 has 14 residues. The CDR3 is CASRRGTSGNTQYF. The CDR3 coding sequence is TGTGCCAGCAGGAGAGGGACTAGCGGGAACACCCAGTACTTC.

The DNA of the CDR3 is TGTGCCAGCAGTTACTCCGGGGGTAGAAGGGAAGCTTTCTTT. Translating it yields CASSYSGGRREAFF. The chain couples TRBV6-5 to TRBJ1-1; D is perhaps TRBD1 (5 bases). V lost 0 bases to trimming and J lost 8 bases, with 13 bases between them. There are 14 residues in the CDR3. Germline CDR1 reads MNHEY; CDR2 reads SVGAGI.

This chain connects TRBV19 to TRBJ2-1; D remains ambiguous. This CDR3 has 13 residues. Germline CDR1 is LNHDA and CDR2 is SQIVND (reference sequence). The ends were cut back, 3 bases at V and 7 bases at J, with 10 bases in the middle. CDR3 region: CASSMRSANEQFF. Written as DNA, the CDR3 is TGTGCCAGTAGTATGAGGTCGGCGAATGAGCAGTTCTTC.

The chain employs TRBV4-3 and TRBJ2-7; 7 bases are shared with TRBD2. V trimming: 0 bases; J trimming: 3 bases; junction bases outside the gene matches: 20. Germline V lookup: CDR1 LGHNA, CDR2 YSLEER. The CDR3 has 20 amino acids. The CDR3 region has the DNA TGCGCCAGCAGCCAAGAGGGGAGAGCTCACCTGGGGGGGTTTTACTACGAGCAGTACTTC. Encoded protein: CASSQEGRAHLGGFYYEQYF.

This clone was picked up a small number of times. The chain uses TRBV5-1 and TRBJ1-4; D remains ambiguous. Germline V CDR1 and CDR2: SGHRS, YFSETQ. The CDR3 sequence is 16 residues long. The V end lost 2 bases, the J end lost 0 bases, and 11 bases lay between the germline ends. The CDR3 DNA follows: TGCGCCAGCAGCTTAGGAGGCGGAGCAACTAATGAAAAACTGTTTTTT. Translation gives CASSLGGGATNEKLFF.

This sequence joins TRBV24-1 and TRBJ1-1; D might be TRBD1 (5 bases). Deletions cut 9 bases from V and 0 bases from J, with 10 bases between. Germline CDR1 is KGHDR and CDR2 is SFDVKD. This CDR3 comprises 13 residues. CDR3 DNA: TGTGCCACCGTGGGGGACGTGAACACTGAAGCTTTCTTT. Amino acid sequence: CATVGDVNTEAFF.

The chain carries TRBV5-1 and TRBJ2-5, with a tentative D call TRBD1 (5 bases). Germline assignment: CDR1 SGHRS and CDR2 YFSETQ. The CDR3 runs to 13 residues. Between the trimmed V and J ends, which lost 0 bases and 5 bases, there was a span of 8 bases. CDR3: CASSLDRMETQYF. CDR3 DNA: TGCGCCAGCAGCTTGGACAGGATGGAGACCCAGTACTTC. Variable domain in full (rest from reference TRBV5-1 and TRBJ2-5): KAGVTQTPRYLIKTRGQQVTLSCSPISGHRSVSWYQQTPGQGLQFLFEYFSETQRNKGNFPGRFSGRQFSNSRSEMNVSTLELGDSALYLCASSLDRMETQYFGPGTRLLVL.

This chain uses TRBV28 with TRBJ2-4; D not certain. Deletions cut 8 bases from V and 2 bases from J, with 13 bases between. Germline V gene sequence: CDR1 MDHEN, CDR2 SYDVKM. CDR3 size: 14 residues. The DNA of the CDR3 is TGTGCCAGCCTACCCCCGGCGCCCAAAAACATTCAGTACTTC. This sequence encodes CASLPPAPKNIQYF.

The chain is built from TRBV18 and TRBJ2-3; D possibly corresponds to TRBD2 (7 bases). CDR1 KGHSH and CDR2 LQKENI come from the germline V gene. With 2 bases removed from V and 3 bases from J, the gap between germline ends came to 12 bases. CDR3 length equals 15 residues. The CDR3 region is CASSPRAGATDTQYF. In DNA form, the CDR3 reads TGTGCCAGCTCACCAAGGGCGGGGGCTACAGATACGCAGTATTTT.

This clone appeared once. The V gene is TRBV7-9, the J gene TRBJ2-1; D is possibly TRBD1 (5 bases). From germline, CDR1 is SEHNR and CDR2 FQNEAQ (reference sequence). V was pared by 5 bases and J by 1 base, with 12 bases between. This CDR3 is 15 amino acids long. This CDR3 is CASSPPDSSYNEQFF. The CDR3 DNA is TGTGCCAGCAGCCCGCCAGACAGTTCCTACAATGAGCAGTTCTTC.

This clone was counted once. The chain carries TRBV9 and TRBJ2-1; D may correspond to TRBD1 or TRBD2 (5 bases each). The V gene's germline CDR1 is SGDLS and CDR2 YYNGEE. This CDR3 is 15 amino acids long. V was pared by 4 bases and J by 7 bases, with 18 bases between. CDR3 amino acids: CASSPTGTLKNEQFF. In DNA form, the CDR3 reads TGTGCCAGCAGCCCAACCGGGACCCTTAAGAATGAGCAGTTCTTC.

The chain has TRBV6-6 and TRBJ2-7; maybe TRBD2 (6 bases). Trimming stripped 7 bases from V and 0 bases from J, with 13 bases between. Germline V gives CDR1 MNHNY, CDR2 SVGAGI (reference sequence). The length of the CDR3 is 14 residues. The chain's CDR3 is CASTQSGASYEQYV. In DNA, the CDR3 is TGTGCCAGCACCCAATCGGGAGCCTCCTACGAGCAGTACGTC.

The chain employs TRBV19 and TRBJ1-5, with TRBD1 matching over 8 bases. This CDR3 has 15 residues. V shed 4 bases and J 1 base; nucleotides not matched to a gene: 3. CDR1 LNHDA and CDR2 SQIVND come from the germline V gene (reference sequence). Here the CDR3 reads CASSTDRGSNQPQHF. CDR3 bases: TGTGCCAGTAGTACTGACAGGGGCAGCAATCAGCCCCAGCATTTT.

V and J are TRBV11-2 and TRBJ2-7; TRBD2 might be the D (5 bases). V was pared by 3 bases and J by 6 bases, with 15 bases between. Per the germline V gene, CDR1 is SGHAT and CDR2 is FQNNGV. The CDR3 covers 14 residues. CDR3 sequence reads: CASSFRASTSEQYF. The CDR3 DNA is TGTGCCAGCAGCTTCCGGGCCAGTACTAGCGAGCAGTACTTC.